A single sample gave rise to the 2 T cell receptor beta chains below, sequenced in a study of T cell changes during pregnancy in multiple sclerosis. The method was immunoSEQ multiplex PCR; TCRdb's version includes in-frame clones alone and lacks a portion of them. This table holds tens of thousands of clones, about 91% found once. Sequenced here: peripheral blood, sampled after pregnancy. The receptors stem from a female donor in good health, enrolled as a control in a pregnancy study.

V is TRBV6-6 and J is TRBJ1-2, with D tentatively TRBD1 (6 bases). CDR3 size: 15 residues. Germline assignment: CDR1 MNHNY and CDR2 SVGAGI (reference sequence). Trimming stripped 6 bases from V and 6 bases from J, with 20 bases between. The CDR3 spells CASSHLPGGDHGYTF. Written as DNA, the CDR3 is TGTGCCAGCAGCCACCTCCCGGGGGGCGATCATGGCTACACCTTC.

This sequence joins TRBV7-8 and TRBJ1-2, with 9 bases lining up with TRBD1. V lost 1 base and J lost 0; bases outside the gene matches: 6. Germline V gives CDR1 SGHVS, CDR2 FQNEAQ. This CDR3 spans 17 amino acids. The DNA of the CDR3 is TGTGCCAGCAGCTTAGTGGGGACAGGGACCTCTAACTATGGCTACACCTTC. It codes for CASSLVGTGTSNYGYTF.